This T cell receptor beta chain came from a study of vaccination and CD4 T cells after COVID-19. Points from the study as a whole: Convalescent patients' clones that were vaccine-specific were spike mono-reactive in 304 of 307 cases. For SARS-CoV-2-reactive clonotypes, the median went from approximately 21 to 38, a nonsignificant increase.

The treatment here: 10-day PBMC culture with coronavirus spike peptide pools or control peptides (ViraFEST assay). V was clipped by 6 bases and J by 4 bases, with 8 bases between them. CDR3 length equals 12 residues. This clonotype appeared a few times. Its target is unknown. The Oncomine TCR Beta short-read assay was applied to DNA of cultured CD4+ T cells. MiXCR, run by TCRdb on the PCR reads, gives a single entry per CDR3 protein. The table lists fewer than 15,000 distinct CDR3 sequences, under 55% of them singletons. This chain links TRBV12-3 or TRBV12-4 with TRBJ2-3, with a possible D match to TRBD2 (5 bases). Specimen: CD4+ T cells from blood, cultured in vitro. The clonotype originates from a human donor who had recovered from COVID-19. CDR3 DNA: TGTGCCAGCAGCATACTAGCAGATACGCAGTATTTT. It encodes CASSILADTQYF.